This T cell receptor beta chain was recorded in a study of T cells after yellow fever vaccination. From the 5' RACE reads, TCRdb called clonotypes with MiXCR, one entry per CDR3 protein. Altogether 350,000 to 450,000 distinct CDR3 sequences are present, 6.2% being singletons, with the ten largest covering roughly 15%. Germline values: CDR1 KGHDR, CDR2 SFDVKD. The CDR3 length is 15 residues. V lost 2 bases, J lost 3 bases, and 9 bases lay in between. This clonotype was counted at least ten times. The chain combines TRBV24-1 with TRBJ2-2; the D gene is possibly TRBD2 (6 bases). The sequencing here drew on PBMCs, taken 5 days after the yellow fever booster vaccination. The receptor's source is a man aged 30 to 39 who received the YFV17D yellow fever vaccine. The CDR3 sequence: CATSDWKRDTGELFF. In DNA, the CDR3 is TGTGCCACCAGTGATTGGAAGCGGGACACCGGGGAGCTGTTTTTT.